The 9 T cell receptor beta chains in this list originate from one sample, sequenced in a study of early T cells in non-severe SARS-CoV-2 infection. TCRdb re-called the 5' RACE reads with MiXCR, one entry per CDR3 protein. The data hold 74,000 or so distinct CDR3 sequences, with around 13% observed a single time. What was sequenced was whole blood. All receptors come from an adult who was a healthcare worker with PCR-confirmed SARS-CoV-2 infection or an uninfected control (not recorded which).

V usage is TRBV3-1 and J usage is TRBJ2-1; D call uncertain. V was pared by 0 bases and J by 10 bases, with 10 bases between. CDR1 is LGHDT, CDR2 YNNKEL, per germline (reference sequence). The CDR3 sequence is 13 residues long. The CDR3 region is CASSQDRNQEQFF. The CDR3 region has the DNA TGTGCCAGCAGCCAAGATAGGAATCAGGAGCAGTTCTTC.

This clonotype was counted a few times. The rearrangement uses TRBV7-8 and TRBJ2-5, with D perhaps TRBD1 or TRBD2 (6 bases each). V was pared by 5 bases and J by 5 bases, with 21 bases between. CDR3 length: 16 amino acids. Germline V CDR1 and CDR2: SGHVS, FQNEAQ. The CDR3 coding sequence is TGTGCCAGCAGCCGGGACACTAGCCTCGGGCGGGAGACCCAGTACTTC. As protein: CASSRDTSLGRETQYF.

This clonotype was detected a few times. The gene calls are TRBV9 and TRBJ2-3; 7 bases are shared with TRBD1. Per germline, CDR1 SGDLS and CDR2 YYNGEE. The CDR3 runs to 14 residues. J was trimmed by 4 bases and V by 4 bases; bases with no gene match: 6. DNA of the CDR3: TGTGCCAGCAGCCTGACAGGGTATTCAGATACGCAGTATTTT. Protein sequence: CASSLTGYSDTQYF. Full variable domain (remainder filled in from reference TRBV9 and TRBJ2-3): DSGVTQTPKHLITATGQRVTLRCSPRSGDLSVYWYQQSLDQGLQFLIQYYNGEERAKGNILERFSAQQFPDLHSELNLSSLELGDSALYFCASSLTGYSDTQYFGPGTRLTVL.

This clonotype was seen many times. The rearrangement uses TRBV18 and TRBJ1-2, with D possibly matching TRBD1 (5 bases). The germline V gene has CDR1 KGHSH and CDR2 LQKENI. Trimming shortened V by 2 bases and J by 6 bases, and 13 bases separated the two germline ends. The CDR3 sequence is 14 residues long. CDR3 in DNA: TGTGCCAGCTCACCAATGAGGGGCGCGGATGGCTACACCTTC. This gives the protein CASSPMRGADGYTF.

This clonotype was found a few times. This chain joins TRBV27 and TRBJ2-7; 8 nucleotides agree with TRBD2. Germline assignment: CDR1 MNHEY and CDR2 SMNVEV (reference sequence). CDR3 length: 15 amino acids. Trimming cost V 0 bases and J 3 bases; bases outside gene matches: 4. CDR3 coding DNA: TGTGCCAGCAGTTTATCACCTAGCGGGTACTACGAGCAGTACTTC. It is translated as CASSLSPSGYYEQYF.

The chain uses TRBV7-2 and TRBJ1-2; no definite D call. CDR1 and CDR2 from the germline V gene are SGHTA and FQGNSA. V was clipped by 4 bases and J by 4 bases, with 10 bases between them. The CDR3 has 13 amino acids. The DNA for the CDR3 is TGTGCCAGCAGCTCGCCCAGTAGCTATGGCTACACCTTC. Translation: CASSSPSSYGYTF.

The V call is TRBV28, the J call TRBJ2-1; D ambiguous. Between the trimmed V and J ends, which lost 5 bases and 6 bases, there was a span of 11 bases. This CDR3 is 13 amino acids long. Germline assignment: CDR1 MDHEN and CDR2 SYDVKM. The CDR3 here is CASSPLPSNEQFF. CDR3 DNA: TGTGCCAGCAGTCCCCTCCCGTCCAATGAGCAGTTCTTC.

The V gene is TRBV5-1, the J gene TRBJ2-5, with 10 bases fitting TRBD1. The CDR3 sequence is 15 residues long. Germline V lookup: CDR1 SGHRS, CDR2 YFSETQ. Germline trimming cut 2 bases from V and 5 bases from J; bases unmatched to any gene: 6. The CDR3 loop is CASSFGTGVVETQYF. CDR3 DNA: TGCGCCAGCAGCTTCGGGACAGGGGTAGTGGAGACCCAGTACTTC.

This clonotype was seen more than once but under ten times. This chain links TRBV7-7 with TRBJ2-2; no reliable D call. The germline gives CDR1 SSHAT, CDR2 FNYEAQ (reference sequence). Trimming took 6 bases from V and 1 from J, leaving 12 bases between them. The length of the CDR3 is 15 residues. The CDR3 DNA follows: TGTGCCAGCAGGGAGTATCCAGGGAACACCGGGGAGCTGTTTTTT. Translation gives CASREYPGNTGELFF.